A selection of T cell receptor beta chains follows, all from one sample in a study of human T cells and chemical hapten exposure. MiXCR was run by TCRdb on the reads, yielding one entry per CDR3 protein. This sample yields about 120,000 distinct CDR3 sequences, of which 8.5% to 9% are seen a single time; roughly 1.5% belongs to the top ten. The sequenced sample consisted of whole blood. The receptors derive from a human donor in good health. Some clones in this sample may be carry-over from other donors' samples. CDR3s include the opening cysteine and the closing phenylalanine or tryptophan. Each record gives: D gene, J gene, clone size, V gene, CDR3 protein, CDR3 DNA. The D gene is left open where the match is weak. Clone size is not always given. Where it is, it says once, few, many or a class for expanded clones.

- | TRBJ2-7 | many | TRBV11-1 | CASSLGEIISYEQYF | TGTGCCAGCAGCTTAGGGGAAATAATCTCCTACGAGCAGTACTTC
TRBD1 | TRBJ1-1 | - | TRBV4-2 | CASSQTGGTYAFF | TGTGCCAGCAGCCAAACAGGGGGCACGTATGCTTTCTTT
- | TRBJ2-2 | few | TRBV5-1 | CASSLRADSGELFF | TGCGCCAGCAGCTTGCGGGCAGACAGCGGGGAGCTGTTTTTT
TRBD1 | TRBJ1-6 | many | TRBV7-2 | CASNPGQPLQRGLHF | TGTGCCAGCAACCCGGGACAGCCCTTACAGCGAGGACTCCACTTT
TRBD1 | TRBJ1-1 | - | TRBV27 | CASSPWTGRRNTEAFF | TGTGCCAGCAGTCCCTGGACAGGGAGGAGGAACACTGAAGCTTTCTTT
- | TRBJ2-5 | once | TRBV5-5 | CASSLRGTKETQYF | TGTGCCAGCAGCTTGAGGGGAACCAAAGAGACCCAGTACTTC
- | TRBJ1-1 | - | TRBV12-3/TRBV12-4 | CASSLRGWAEAFF | TGTGCCAGCAGTTTGCGGGGGTGGGCTGAAGCTTTCTTT
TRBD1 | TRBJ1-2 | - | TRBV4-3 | CASSQEGQINYGYTF | TGCGCCAGCAGCCAAGAGGGACAGATTAACTATGGCTACACCTTC
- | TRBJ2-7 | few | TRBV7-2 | CASSSGQYEQYF | TGTGCCAGCAGCTCCGGACAGTACGAGCAGTACTTC
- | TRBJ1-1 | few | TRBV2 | CASSEAWDGTEAFF | TGTGCCAGCAGTGAAGCATGGGACGGCACTGAAGCTTTCTTT
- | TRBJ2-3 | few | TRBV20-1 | CSARRRGGAEDTQYF | TGCAGTGCTAGACGACGCGGGGGCGCGGAAGATACGCAGTATTTT
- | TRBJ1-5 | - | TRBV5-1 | CASSSDQNQPQHF | TGCGCCAGCAGCTCCGACCAGAATCAGCCCCAGCATTTT
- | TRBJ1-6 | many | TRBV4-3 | CASSQDPGQNSPLHF | TGCGCCAGCAGCCAAGATCCCGGACAGAATTCACCCCTCCACTTT
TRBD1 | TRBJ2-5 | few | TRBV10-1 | CASSDLGQSQETQYF | TGCGCCAGCAGTGACCTGGGACAGTCCCAAGAGACCCAGTACTTC
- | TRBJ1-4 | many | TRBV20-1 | CSATIKGINEKLFF | TGCAGTGCTACCATTAAGGGGATTAATGAAAAACTGTTTTTT
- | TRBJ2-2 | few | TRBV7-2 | CASSLEGSSTGELFF | TGTGCCAGCAGCTTAGAGGGTTCGAGTACCGGGGAGCTGTTTTTT
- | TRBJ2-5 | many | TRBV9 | CASSVAGTEETQYF | TGTGCCAGCAGCGTAGCCGGGACCGAAGAGACCCAGTACTTC
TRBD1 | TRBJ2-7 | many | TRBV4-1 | CASSQGGQGYEQYF | TGCGCCAGCAGCCAAGGCGGACAGGGCTACGAGCAGTACTTC
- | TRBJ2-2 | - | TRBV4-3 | CASSPQGHWNTGELFF | TGCGCCAGCAGCCCACAGGGACACTGGAACACCGGGGAGCTGTTTTTT
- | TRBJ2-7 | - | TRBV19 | CASSMGFRGLLPLEQYF | TGTGCCAGTAGTATGGGCTTCCGGGGCCTCCTTCCCCTCGAGCAGTACTTC
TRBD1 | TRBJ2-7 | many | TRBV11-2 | CASSRSGTVSSYEQYF | TGTGCCAGCAGCAGATCCGGGACAGTGAGCTCCTACGAGCAGTACTTC
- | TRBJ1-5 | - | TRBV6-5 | CASSDGFNQPQHF | TGTGCCAGCAGCGACGGATTCAATCAGCCCCAGCATTTT
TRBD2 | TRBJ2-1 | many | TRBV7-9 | CASSGLAKNEQFF | TGTGCCAGCAGTGGACTAGCGAAGAATGAGCAGTTCTTC
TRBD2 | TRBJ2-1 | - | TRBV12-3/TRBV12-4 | CASSFWRGGLLHEQFF | TGTGCCAGCAGTTTTTGGCGGGGGGGCCTTCTGCATGAGCAGTTCTTC
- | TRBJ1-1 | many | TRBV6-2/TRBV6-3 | CASSFRGPGAEAFF | TGTGCCAGCAGCTTCAGGGGCCCTGGGGCTGAAGCTTTCTTT
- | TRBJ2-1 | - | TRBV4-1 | CASRQGGASSYNEQFF | TGCGCCAGCAGACAGGGCGGGGCGAGCTCCTACAATGAGCAGTTCTTC
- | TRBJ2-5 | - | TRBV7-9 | CASSFNRYRADLETQYF | TGTGCCAGCAGCTTTAATCGGTACAGGGCGGACTTGGAGACCCAGTACTTC
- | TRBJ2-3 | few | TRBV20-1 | CSARVGLGSTDTQYF | TGCAGTGCTAGAGTAGGGCTAGGTAGCACAGATACGCAGTATTTT
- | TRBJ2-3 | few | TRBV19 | CASSPRRSSTDTQYF | TGTGCCAGTAGTCCTCGCAGGTCCAGCACAGATACGCAGTATTTT
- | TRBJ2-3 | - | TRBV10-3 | CAIRNRMPEDTQYF | TGTGCCATCAGGAACAGGATGCCAGAAGATACGCAGTATTTT
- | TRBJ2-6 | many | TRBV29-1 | CSVEDIGGSGANVLTF | TGCAGCGTTGAAGATATCGGAGGCTCTGGGGCCAACGTCCTGACTTTC
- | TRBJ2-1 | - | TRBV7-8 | CASSTDLPNEQFF | TGTGCCAGCAGCACGGACTTACCCAATGAGCAGTTCTTC